This T cell receptor (beta chain) was documented in a study of shared clonotypes between healthy human individuals. Only in-frame clones appear in the TCRdb table, and some are missing; sequencing was by immunoSEQ multiplex PCR. The table lists more than 2,000,000 clones, 85% to 95% of them singletons. The receptor comes from a man aged 18-30 years in good health. The sample comprised naive CD4+ T cells sorted from blood. Sample subset: CD45RA+ positively selected.

This CDR3 is CASNARVTDTQYF. The CDR3 DNA sequence: TGTGCCAGCAATGCGAGGGTAACAGATACGCAGTATTTT. V gene TRBV28 combines with J gene TRBJ2-3, with D tentatively TRBD2 (5 bases). Germline-derived CDR1 and CDR2 are MDHEN and SYDVKM. Trimming cost V 7 bases and J 3 bases, with 11 bases left between them. The CDR3 loop spans 13 amino acids.